This T cell receptor beta chain comes out of a study of blood T cell repertoires in COVID-19. About the research overall: Donors in the United States, Italy and Spain gave samples during acute or convalescent COVID-19.

Repertoires were generated with immunoSEQ multiplex PCR, while TCRdb's copy carries only in-frame clones and drops some. The repertoire holds 150,000 or so clones, with about 80% as singletons. Donors in Cohort 3 counted as recovered after two negative PCRs, clearance, or symptom resolution. The germline V gene has CDR1 SGHNT and CDR2 YYREEE (reference sequence). The CDR3 spans 16 residues. V shed 4 bases, J shed 2 bases, and the junction held 9 bases outside the gene matches. The receptor was isolated from a man aged 45-60 years who had recovered from COVID-19. What was sequenced was PBMCs or T cells enriched from blood (not recorded which). J is TRBJ2-7 and V is TRBV5-4; TRBD1 agrees at 10 bases. The CDR3 loop is CASSVGAGTGAYEQYF. The CDR3 DNA sequence: TGTGCCAGCAGCGTGGGGGCCGGGACAGGGGCCTACGAGCAGTACTTC.